This passage covers 2 T cell receptor beta chains from one sample sequenced in a study of blood T cells in healthy people across ages. Using a J-beta primer mix together with a sample-barcoded 5' primer, a second PCR was run for roughly 6 to 11 cycles. TCRdb fed the 5' RACE reads into MiXCR, producing one record per CDR3 protein. The repertoire holds fewer than 700,000 distinct CDR3 sequences, with roughly 43% as singletons. Sequencing input: blood. These receptors were obtained from an elderly man in good health.

The V and J genes are TRBV3-1 and TRBJ2-1; possible D gene TRBD1, 5 bases. Germline V gene data show CDR1 as LGHDT and CDR2 as YNNKEL (reference sequence). The CDR3 covers 14 residues. V was shortened by 3 bases and J by 5 bases, with 11 bases between the two germline ends. This CDR3 is CASSQHTGNNEQFF. The CDR3 DNA is TGTGCCAGCAGCCAGCACACAGGAAACAATGAGCAGTTCTTC.

This clonotype was seen a handful of times. The chain is built from TRBV20-1 and TRBJ2-5, with 7 bases matching TRBD2. This CDR3 has 13 residues. The trim removed 1 base at V and 11 bases at J, leaving 10 bases unmatched. CDR1 DFQATT and CDR2 SNEGSKA come from the germline V gene (reference sequence). The CDR3 region is CSARAPAGPEQYF. In DNA, the CDR3 is TGCAGTGCTAGAGCTCCAGCGGGGCCGGAGCAGTACTTC.